This TCR beta chain is from a study of blood T cell repertoires in COVID-19. The V gene lost 7 bases and the J gene lost 2 bases, with 12 bases spanning the gap. CDR1 is LNHDA, CDR2 SQIVND, per germline (reference sequence). The CDR3 spans 14 residues. The method was immunoSEQ multiplex PCR; TCRdb's version includes in-frame clones alone and lacks a portion of them. The sample yields 150,000 to 200,000 clones, around 76% seen once. Participants, 18 to 89 years old, spanned around 26 US areas. Sequenced input: PBMCs or T cells enriched from blood (not recorded which). The chain carries TRBV19 and TRBJ1-5, with unresolved D. The sequence was collected from a woman in her forties or fifties with acute COVID-19. DNA of the CDR3: TGTGCCAGTACGAGCAATGTGGGCAATCAGCCCCAGCATTTT. Translation gives CASTSNVGNQPQHF.